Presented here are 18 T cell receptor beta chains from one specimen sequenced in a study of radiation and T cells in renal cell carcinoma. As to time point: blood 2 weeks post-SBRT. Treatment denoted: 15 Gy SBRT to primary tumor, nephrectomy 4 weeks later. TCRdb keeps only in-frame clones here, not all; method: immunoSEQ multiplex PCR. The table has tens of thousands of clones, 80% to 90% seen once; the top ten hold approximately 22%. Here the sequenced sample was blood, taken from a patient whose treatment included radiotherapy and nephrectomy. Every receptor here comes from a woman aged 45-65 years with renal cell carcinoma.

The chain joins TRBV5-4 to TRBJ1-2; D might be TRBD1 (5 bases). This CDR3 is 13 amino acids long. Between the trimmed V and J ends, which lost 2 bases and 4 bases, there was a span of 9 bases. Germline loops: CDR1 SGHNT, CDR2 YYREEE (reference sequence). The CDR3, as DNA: TGTGCCAGCAGCTTAGCAGGGACCTATGGCTACACCTTC. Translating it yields CASSLAGTYGYTF.

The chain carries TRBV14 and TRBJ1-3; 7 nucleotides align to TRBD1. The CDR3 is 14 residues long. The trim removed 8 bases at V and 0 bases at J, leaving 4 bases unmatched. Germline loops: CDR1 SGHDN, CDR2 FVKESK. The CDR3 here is CASGQAYSGNTIYF. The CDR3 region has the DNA TGTGCCAGCGGACAGGCCTACTCTGGAAACACCATATATTTT.

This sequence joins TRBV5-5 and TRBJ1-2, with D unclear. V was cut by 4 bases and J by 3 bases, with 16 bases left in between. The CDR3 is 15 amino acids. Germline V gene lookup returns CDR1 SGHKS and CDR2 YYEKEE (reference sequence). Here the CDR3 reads CASSARDRRDYGYTF. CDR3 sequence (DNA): TGTGCCAGCAGCGCCCGGGATCGACGGGACTATGGCTACACCTTC.

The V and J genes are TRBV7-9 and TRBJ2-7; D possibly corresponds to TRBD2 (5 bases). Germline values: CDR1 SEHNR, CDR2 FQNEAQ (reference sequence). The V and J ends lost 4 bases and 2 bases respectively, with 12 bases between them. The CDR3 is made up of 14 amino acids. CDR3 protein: CASSYEGDTYEQYF. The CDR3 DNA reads TGTGCCAGCAGCTACGAGGGCGACACCTACGAGCAGTACTTC.

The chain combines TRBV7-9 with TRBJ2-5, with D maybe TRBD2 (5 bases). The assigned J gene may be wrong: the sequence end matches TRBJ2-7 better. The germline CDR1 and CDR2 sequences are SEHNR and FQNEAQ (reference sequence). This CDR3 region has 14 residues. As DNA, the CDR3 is TGTGCCAGCACCCGAATTGGTAGCGACTACGAGCAGTACTTC. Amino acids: CASTRIGSDYEQYF.

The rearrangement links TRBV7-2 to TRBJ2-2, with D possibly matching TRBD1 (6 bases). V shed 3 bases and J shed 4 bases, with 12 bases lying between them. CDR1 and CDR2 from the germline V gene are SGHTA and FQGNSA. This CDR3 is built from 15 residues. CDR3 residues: CASSFQGSVTGELFF. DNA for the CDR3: TGTGCCAGCAGCTTTCAGGGGTCGGTCACCGGGGAGCTGTTTTTT.

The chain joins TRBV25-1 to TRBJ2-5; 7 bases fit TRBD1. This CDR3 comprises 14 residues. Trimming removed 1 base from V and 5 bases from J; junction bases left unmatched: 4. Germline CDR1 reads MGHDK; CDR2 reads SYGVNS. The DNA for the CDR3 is TGTGCCAGCAGTGAATTTGGACAGGAGGAGACCCAGTACTTC. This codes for CASSEFGQEETQYF.

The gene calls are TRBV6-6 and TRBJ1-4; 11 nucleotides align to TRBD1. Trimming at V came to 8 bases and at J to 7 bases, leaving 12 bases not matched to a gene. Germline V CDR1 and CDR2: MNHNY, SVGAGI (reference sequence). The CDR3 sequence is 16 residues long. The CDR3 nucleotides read TGTGCCAGCGGCCTCCGATTGGACAGGGGGCTTGAAAAACTGTTTTTT. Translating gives CASGLRLDRGLEKLFF.

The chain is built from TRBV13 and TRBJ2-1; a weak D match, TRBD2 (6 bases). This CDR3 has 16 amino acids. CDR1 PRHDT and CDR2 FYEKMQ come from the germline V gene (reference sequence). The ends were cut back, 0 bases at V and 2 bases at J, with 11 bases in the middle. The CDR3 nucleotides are TGTGCCAGCAGCTTAGGCCGTCTAGCGACCTACAATGAGCAGTTCTTC. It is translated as CASSLGRLATYNEQFF.

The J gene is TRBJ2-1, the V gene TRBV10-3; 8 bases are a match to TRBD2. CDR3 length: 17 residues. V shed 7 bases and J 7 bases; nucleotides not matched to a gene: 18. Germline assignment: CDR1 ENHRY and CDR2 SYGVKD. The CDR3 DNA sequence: TGTGCCATCAAAGCGGGAGAGGGCGGGGGTTTGGGGAATGAGCAGTTCTTC. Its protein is CAIKAGEGGGLGNEQFF.

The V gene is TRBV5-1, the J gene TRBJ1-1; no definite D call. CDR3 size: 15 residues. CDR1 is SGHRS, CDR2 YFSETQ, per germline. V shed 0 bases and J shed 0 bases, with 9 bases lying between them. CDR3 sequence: CASSLVGRMNTEAFF. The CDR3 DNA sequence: TGCGCCAGCAGCTTGGTTGGCAGGATGAACACTGAAGCTTTCTTT. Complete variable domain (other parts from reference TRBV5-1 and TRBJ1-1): KAGVTQTPRYLIKTRGQQVTLSCSPISGHRSVSWYQQTPGQGLQFLFEYFSETQRNKGNFPGRFSGRQFSNSRSEMNVSTLELGDSALYLCASSLVGRMNTEAFFGQGTRLTVV.

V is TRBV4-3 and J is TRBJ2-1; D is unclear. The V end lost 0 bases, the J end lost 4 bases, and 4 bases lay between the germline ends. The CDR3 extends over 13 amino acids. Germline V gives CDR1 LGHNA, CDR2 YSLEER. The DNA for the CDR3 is TGCGCCAGCAGCCAAGAGCAGTACAATGAGCAGTTCTTC. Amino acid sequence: CASSQEQYNEQFF.

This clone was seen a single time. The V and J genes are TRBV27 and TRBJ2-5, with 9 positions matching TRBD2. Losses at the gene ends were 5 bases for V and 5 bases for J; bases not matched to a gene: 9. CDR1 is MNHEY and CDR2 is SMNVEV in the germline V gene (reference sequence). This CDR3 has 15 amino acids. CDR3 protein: CASSPPGLAWETQYF. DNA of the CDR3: TGTGCCAGCAGTCCTCCGGGACTAGCCTGGGAGACCCAGTACTTC.

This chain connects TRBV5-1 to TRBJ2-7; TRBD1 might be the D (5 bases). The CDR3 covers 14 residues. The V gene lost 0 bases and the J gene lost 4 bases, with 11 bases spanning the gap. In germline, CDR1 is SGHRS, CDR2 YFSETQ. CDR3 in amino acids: CASSLETAEYEQYF. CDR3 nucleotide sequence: TGCGCCAGCAGCTTGGAGACAGCTGAGTACGAGCAGTACTTC.

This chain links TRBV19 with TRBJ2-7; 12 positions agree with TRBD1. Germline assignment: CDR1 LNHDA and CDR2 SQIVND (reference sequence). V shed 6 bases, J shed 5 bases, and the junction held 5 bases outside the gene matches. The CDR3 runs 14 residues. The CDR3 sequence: CASSGTGGRDEQYF. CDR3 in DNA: TGTGCCAGTAGCGGGACAGGGGGCCGGGACGAGCAGTACTTC.

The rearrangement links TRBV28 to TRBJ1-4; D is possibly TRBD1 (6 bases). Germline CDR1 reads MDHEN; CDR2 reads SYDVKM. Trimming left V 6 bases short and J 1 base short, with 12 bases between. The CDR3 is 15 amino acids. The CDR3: CASRGGGVTNEKLFF. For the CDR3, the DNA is TGTGCCAGCAGGGGGGGCGGGGTAACTAATGAAAAACTGTTTTTT.

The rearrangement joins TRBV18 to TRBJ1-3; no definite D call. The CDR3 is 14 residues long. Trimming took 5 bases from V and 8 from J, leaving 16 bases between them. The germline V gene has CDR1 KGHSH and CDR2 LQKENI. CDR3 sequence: CASSRESTVHTIYF. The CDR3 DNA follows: TGTGCCAGCTCAAGAGAATCGACCGTTCACACCATATATTTT.

The CDR3 sequence: CASSPGSGRPQHF. For the CDR3, the DNA is TGCGCCAGCAGCCCGGGATCGGGAAGGCCCCAGCATTTT. J is TRBJ1-5 and V is TRBV5-1; no clear D gene. Germline V gives CDR1 SGHRS, CDR2 YFSETQ. There are 13 residues in the CDR3. Trimming cost V 4 bases and J 9 bases, with 14 bases left between them.